This T cell receptor (beta chain) was profiled in a study of blood T cell repertoires in COVID-19. Libraries were prepared by immunoSEQ multiplex PCR; TCRdb keeps only in-frame clonotypes and omits some of them. The repertoire holds some 200,000 clones, with more than 75% as singletons. V shed 4 bases and J shed 6 bases, with 6 bases lying between them. The CDR3 runs to 11 residues. Per the germline V gene, CDR1 is WSHSY and CDR2 is SAAADI. Material: peripheral blood. V is TRBV10-2 and J is TRBJ1-1, with D uncertain. This clonotype was obtained from a man between 70 and 80 years old with acute or convalescent COVID-19. The CDR3: CASSVAAEAFF. In nucleotides, the CDR3 is TGCGCCAGCAGTGTGGCAGCTGAAGCTTTCTTT.